This T cell receptor beta chain is from a study of glioma-infiltrating T cells after dendritic cell vaccination. Study at large: Glioblastoma patients came from Phase I and II dendritic cell vaccination trials.

The primer mix had 60 V beta and 13 J beta primers. Libraries were prepared by immunoSEQ multiplex PCR; TCRdb keeps only in-frame clonotypes and omits some of them. The sample yields about 92,000 clones, 86% seen once. Fresh-frozen tumor tissue and more than two years of survival data were available for all. Before vaccination, two weeks after the third vaccination, and at progression, PBMC were collected. Trimming cost V 2 bases and J 4 bases, with 16 bases left between them. CDR3 length: 16 residues. CDR1 and CDR2 (germline): MGHDK, SYGVNS. The chain is built from TRBV25-1 and TRBJ2-3; tentative D call: TRBD2 (6 bases). The source material was blood, sampled before dendritic cell vaccination. This receptor was taken from a human donor with glioblastoma. The CDR3 DNA sequence: TGTGCCAGCAGTGAAAAGACGGCGGGAACGTCAGATACGCAGTATTTT. Translating it yields CASSEKTAGTSDTQYF.